The 31 T cell receptor beta chains in this list originate from one sample, sequenced in a study of T cell clonality in common variable immunodeficiency. Assay: immunoSEQ multiplex PCR; the TCRdb copy retains only in-frame clones and omits some. The sample contains around 42,000 clones, none of them singletons. Specimen: peripheral blood mononuclear cells. The receptors come from a person between 18 and 75 years old in good health.

The sample holds many counts of this clone. The missing CDR3 end, 3 residues past where the read stops, is filled in from the germline J gene. V gene TRBV2 combines with J gene TRBJ2-7; D remains ambiguous. The CDR3 extends over 13 amino acids. Trimming shortened V by 0 bases and J by 5 bases, and 8 bases separated the two germline ends. Germline CDR1 SNHLY, CDR2 FYNNEI. The CDR3 bases that were read are TGTGCCAGCAGTGAAGCCCACCAGGACGAG. Protein product: CASSEAHQDE. The CDR3 in full is CASSEAHQDEQYF.

This clone was recorded many times. The CDR3 here is CASGLVRGSGTGSNNEQFF. Partial CDR3 DNA: TGTGCTAGTGGTTTGGTAAGGGGCTCGGGGACAGGGTCTAACAATGAG. V is TRBV12-5 and J is TRBJ2-1; the match to TRBD1 covers 9 bases. The CDR3 end falls 3 residues outside the read, so it is completed with the germline J gene. V lost 0 bases and J lost 5; bases outside the gene matches: 14. The CDR3 consists of 19 residues. Germline CDR1 is LGHNT and CDR2 is FRNRAP.

This clone was recorded many times. The missing CDR3 end, 3 residues past where the read stops, is filled in from the germline J gene. The gene calls are TRBV12-3 or TRBV12-4 and TRBJ1-4; 9 bases align to TRBD1. Germline trimming cut 5 bases from V and 6 bases from J; bases unmatched to any gene: 7. This CDR3 contains 15 residues. The part of the CDR3 DNA that was read is TGTGCCAGCAGTATATACAGGGGGCCGGATGAAAAA. Protein: CASSIYRGPDEK. The entire CDR3 protein is CASSIYRGPDEKLFF.

This clone was recorded many times. The read terminates 3 residues before the CDR3 end, so the remaining end is supplied by the germline J gene. V is TRBV18 and J is TRBJ1-3; D call uncertain. Between the trimmed V and J ends, which lost 0 bases and 0 bases, there was a span of 9 bases. The CDR3 totals 16 residues. The germline V gene encodes CDR1 KGHSH and CDR2 LQKENI. The CDR3 protein is CASSPPGRLSGNTIYF. The covered CDR3 bases are TGTGCCAGCTCACCACCTGGCAGACTCTCTGGAAACACC.

The sample holds many counts of this clone. The read is 3 residues too short to cover the CDR3 end, so that end is filled in from the germline J gene. The chain combines TRBV5-8 with TRBJ2-5; D remains unclear. Germline assignment: CDR1 SGHTS and CDR2 YDEGEE. Trimming stripped 0 bases from V and 5 bases from J, with 8 bases between. The CDR3 sequence is 13 residues long. Incomplete CDR3 DNA: TGTGCCAGCAGCTTGGCCCAGGTGGAGACC. As protein: CASSLAQVET. The full CDR3 protein reads CASSLAQVETQYF.

There are many counts of this clone. Read coverage stops 3 residues before the CDR3 terminus; the germline J gene supplies the remainder. The chain joins TRBV20-1 to TRBJ2-7, with 11 bases fitting TRBD2. CDR1 and CDR2 (germline): DFQATT, SNEGSKA (reference sequence). J gave up 6 bases and V 2 bases, and 3 bases lay outside the gene matches. The CDR3 is 13 amino acids. The DNA read from the CDR3 is TGCAGTGCTAGAATAGCGGGAGGGGGCGAG. It is translated as CSARIAGGGE. The whole CDR3 sequence is CSARIAGGGEQYF.

This clone came up many times. The read ends 3 residues shy of where the CDR3 ends; the end is completed using the germline J gene. The chain recombines TRBV9 with TRBJ2-3, with D tentatively TRBD2 (7 bases). Germline values: CDR1 SGDLS, CDR2 YYNGEE. The CDR3 covers 16 residues. Trimming shortened V by 3 bases and J by 2 bases, and 16 bases separated the two germline ends. The CDR3 loop reads CASSEGGGLLTDTQYF. The sequenced CDR3 bases are TGTGCCAGCAGCGAGGGGGGGGGACTGCTCACAGATACG.

This clone came up many times. The CDR3 goes on 3 residues after the read ends, and that part is filled in from the germline J gene. This chain connects TRBV19 to TRBJ2-7; 7 nucleotides match TRBD2. Losses at the gene ends were 4 bases for V and 3 bases for J; bases not matched to a gene: 6. CDR1 LNHDA and CDR2 SQIVND come from the germline V gene (reference sequence). This CDR3 comprises 14 residues. The CDR3 DNA, read in part, is TGTGCCAGTAGTACGGGCAGGGACTACTACGAG. Translated, it gives CASSTGRDYYE. The whole CDR3 protein reads CASSTGRDYYEQYF.

At least ten counts were recorded for this clone. The read terminates 3 residues before the CDR3 end, so the remaining end is supplied by the germline J gene. The rearrangement joins TRBV7-9 to TRBJ1-2, with D possibly being TRBD1 (5 bases). The V end lost 4 bases, the J end lost 4 bases, and 16 bases lay between the germline ends. Germline assignment: CDR1 SEHNR and CDR2 FQNEAQ (reference sequence). There are 15 residues in the CDR3. Incomplete CDR3 DNA: TGTGCCAGCAGCTCGACTCAGGGCCTGACCTATGGC. Translated: CASSSTQGLTYG. The entire CDR3 sequence reads CASSSTQGLTYGYTF. The whole variable domain, filled in from reference TRBV7-9 and TRBJ1-2, reads DTGVSQNPRHKITKRGQNVTFRCDPISEHNRLYWYRQTLGQGPEFLTYFQNEAQLEKSRLLSDRFSAERPKGSFSTLEIQRTEQGDSAMYLCASSSTQGLTYGYTFGSGTRLTVV.

The sample holds many counts of this clone. The read ends 3 residues shy of where the CDR3 ends; the end is completed using the germline J gene. The chain uses TRBV7-3 and TRBJ2-1; 10 bases fit TRBD1. The ends lost 5 bases at V and 1 base at J; junction bases unmatched: 5. Germline V gives CDR1 SGHTA, CDR2 FQGTGA. The CDR3 runs 16 residues. CDR3 region: CASSSRDRGSYNEQFF. The sequenced part of the CDR3 DNA is TGTGCCAGCAGCAGCCGGGACAGGGGTTCCTACAATGAG.

Ten or more counts support this clone. Coverage ceases 3 residues before the CDR3 finishes, and the germline J gene fills in the end. The chain employs TRBV20-1 and TRBJ2-3; TRBD2 matches 8 bases. CDR3 length: 13 amino acids. The germline gives CDR1 DFQATT, CDR2 SNEGSKA (reference sequence). After removal of 4 bases from V and 2 bases from J, the junction contained 2 bases not matched to a gene. CDR3: CSAKRENTDTQYF. CDR3 DNA, as far as it was read: TGCAGTGCTAAGCGGGAGAACACAGATACG.

This clone came up many times. Read data end 3 residues before the CDR3 end; the end is taken from the germline J gene. This chain links TRBV19 with TRBJ1-5; tentatively, D is TRBD1 (6 bases). This CDR3 is 16 amino acids long. The V end was cut by 1 base, the J end by 4 bases, with 14 bases between. Per germline, CDR1 LNHDA and CDR2 SQIVND (reference sequence). The CDR3 bases that were read are TGTGCCAGTAGTATAGCCCTCAACAGGGTAAATCAGCCC. Its translation: CASSIALNRVNQP. The full-length CDR3 reads as CASSIALNRVNQPQHF.

There are a few counts of this clone. The read halts 3 residues ahead of the CDR3 end, with the missing end drawn from the germline J gene. J is TRBJ2-2 and V is TRBV7-8, with 9 bases identical to TRBD2. V shed 0 bases, J shed 0 bases, and the junction held 5 bases outside the gene matches. Germline loops: CDR1 SGHVS, CDR2 FQNEAQ. The CDR3 loop spans 18 amino acids. The sequenced part of the CDR3 DNA is TGTGCCAGCAGCTTAGCAAGCGGGGGGTCTGCGAACACCGGGGAG. As protein: CASSLASGGSANTGE. The complete CDR3 reads CASSLASGGSANTGELFF. Using reference TRBV7-8 and TRBJ2-2 for the parts outside the CDR3, the full variable domain is GAGVSQSPRYKVAKRGQDVALRCDPISGHVSLFWYQQALGQGPEFLTYFQNEAQLDKSGLPSDRFFAERPEGSVSTLKIQRTQQEDSAVYLCASSLASGGSANTGELFFGEGSRLTVL.

This clone was recorded many times. Read data end 3 residues before the CDR3 end; the end is taken from the germline J gene. V usage is TRBV20-1 and J usage is TRBJ2-3; 13 bases line up with TRBD2. CDR3 length: 18 amino acids. The J segment lost 6 bases and the V segment lost 3 bases, leaving 15 bases of the junction unmatched. Germline assignment: CDR1 DFQATT and CDR2 SNEGSKA (reference sequence). CDR3 region: CSASSPGPTSGGMDTQYF. The CDR3 DNA, read in part, is TGCAGTGCTAGCTCCCCGGGGCCGACTAGCGGGGGGATGGATACG.

This clone was seen at least ten times. The read stops 3 residues short of the end of the CDR3; the missing end is completed from the germline J gene. The J gene is TRBJ2-5, the V gene TRBV19; D remains ambiguous. CDR1 LNHDA and CDR2 SQIVND come from the germline V gene (reference sequence). V was pared by 5 bases and J by 0 bases, with 13 bases between. The CDR3 length is 15 residues. The part of the CDR3 DNA that was read is TGTGCCAGTAGTCTGTATTTCAGGAACCAAGAGACC. This encodes CASSLYFRNQET. The complete CDR3 sequence is CASSLYFRNQETQYF.

This clone appeared many times. The CDR3 is cut off 3 residues early in the read; its end comes from the germline J gene. Other DNA sequences in this specimen translate into the identical CDR3. This chain connects TRBV11-2 to TRBJ2-3, with TRBD2 matching 9 bases. The CDR3 extends over 15 amino acids. In germline, CDR1 is SGHAT, CDR2 FQNNGV. Losses at the gene ends were 2 bases for V and 3 bases for J; bases not matched to a gene: 3. The sequenced CDR3 bases are TGTGCCAGCAGCTTATTTAGCGGGAGTACAGATACG. Translated: CASSLFSGSTDT. From start to end, the CDR3 is CASSLFSGSTDTQYF.

In its sample, this clone is medium-sized. The missing CDR3 end, 3 residues past where the read stops, is filled in from the germline J gene. The chain uses TRBV4-2 and TRBJ2-1; 15 bases match TRBD2. Germline values: CDR1 LGHNA, CDR2 YNFKEQ. This CDR3 spans 19 amino acids. Trimming removed 2 bases from V and 0 bases from J; junction bases left unmatched: 5. The CDR3 bases that were read are TGTGCCAGCAGCCAACTGGGACTAGCGGGAGGACCCTCCTACAATGAG. Residues: CASSQLGLAGGPSYNE. The complete CDR3 sequence is CASSQLGLAGGPSYNEQFF.

This clone was picked up many times. The read falls 3 residues short of the CDR3 end, and the missing part is taken from the germline J gene. V is TRBV19 and J is TRBJ1-2; 7 bases map to TRBD1. The germline V gene encodes CDR1 LNHDA and CDR2 SQIVND (reference sequence). The CDR3 loop spans 13 amino acids. The V and J ends lost 4 bases and 2 bases, in that order; junction bases with no gene match: 1. CDR3 in amino acids: CASSTTGNYGYTF. The CDR3 bases that were read are TGTGCCAGTAGTACGACAGGGAACTATGGC.

This clone was found a few times. The read is 3 residues too short to cover the CDR3 end, so that end is filled in from the germline J gene. The chain is built from TRBV7-7 and TRBJ2-1; 11 nucleotides agree with TRBD2. The germline CDR1 and CDR2 sequences are SSHAT and FNYEAQ (reference sequence). The CDR3 loop spans 14 amino acids. CDR3 DNA, as far as it was read: TGTGCTAGCGGGGGGGGGCCGACCTACAATGAG. This codes for CASGGGPTYNE. The complete CDR3 sequence is CASGGGPTYNEQFF.

This clone was seen ten or more times. The DNA ends 3 residues before the CDR3 does, and the rest of the CDR3 is filled in from the germline J gene. This sequence joins TRBV20-1 and TRBJ2-6; 9 bases are a match to TRBD1. J gave up 0 bases and V 1 base, and 7 bases lay outside the gene matches. Germline assignment: CDR1 DFQATT and CDR2 SNEGSKA (reference sequence). The CDR3 contains 18 residues. The CDR3 bases that were read are TGCAGTGCTAGAGTCTCGACAGGGGGTTTCTCTGGGGCCAACGTC. Encoded protein: CSARVSTGGFSGANV. The complete CDR3 protein is CSARVSTGGFSGANVLTF.

To note about this clone: The read is 3 residues too short to cover the CDR3 end, so that end is filled in from the germline J gene. The chain combines TRBV6-2 or TRBV6-3 with TRBJ1-2; D may be TRBD1 (5 bases). The germline CDR1 and CDR2 sequences are MNHEY and SVGEGT. CDR3 length: 14 amino acids. The chain's CDR3 is CASSYEARSGDYTF. The covered CDR3 bases are TGTGCCAGCAGTTACGAGGCTAGGTCGGGGGAC.

This clone was observed at least ten times. Sequencing ends 3 residues short of the CDR3 end; the germline J gene provides the rest. The V call is TRBV19, the J call TRBJ1-6; 7 nucleotides agree with TRBD1. CDR3 size: 18 residues. Germline CDR1 is LNHDA and CDR2 is SQIVND (reference sequence). J gave up 1 base and V 3 bases, and 9 bases lay outside the gene matches. CDR3 residues: CASSIGYRGGSYNSPLHF. The sequenced part of the CDR3 DNA is TGTGCCAGTAGTATCGGGTACAGGGGAGGATCCTATAATTCACCC.

The table lists this clone with many counts. The CDR3 is cut off 3 residues early in the read; its end comes from the germline J gene. The chain carries TRBV13 and TRBJ2-7; D call uncertain. The CDR3 has 14 amino acids. Germline-derived CDR1 and CDR2 are PRHDT and FYEKMQ (reference sequence). Trimming removed 3 bases at V and 3 bases at J, with 12 bases between. Here the CDR3 reads CASSFGDTIYEQYF. Incomplete CDR3 DNA: TGTGCCAGCAGCTTTGGAGACACCATCTACGAG. Looking up the rest from reference TRBV13 and TRBJ2-7 gives the full variable domain: AAGVIQSPRHLIKEKRETATLKCYPIPRHDTVYWYQQGPGQDPQFLISFYEKMQSDKGSIPDRFSAQQFSDYHSELNMSSLELGDSALYFCASSFGDTIYEQYFGPGTRLTVT.

The table lists this clone with many counts. The sequenced fragment ends 3 residues before the CDR3 boundary, so the rest is inferred from the germline J gene. The chain employs TRBV5-1 and TRBJ2-2; 10 bases agree with TRBD1. The CDR3 has 15 residues. CDR1 and CDR2 (germline): SGHRS, YFSETQ. The CDR3 reads CASSSTTGGRSPLFF. Partial CDR3 DNA: TGCGCCAGCAGCTCGACGACAGGGGGCAGGTCACCG.

Only a few counts were recorded for this clone. The read gets to within 3 residues of the CDR3 end, and the germline J gene fills in the rest. The chain has TRBV18 and TRBJ1-2; no definite D call. CDR3 size: 13 residues. Germline lookup yields CDR1 KGHSH and CDR2 LQKENI. V was pared by 8 bases and J by 3 bases, with 13 bases between. CDR3 DNA, as far as it was read: TGTGCCAGCGCCCCTAACGCGGACTATGGC. It specifies CASAPNADYG. The whole CDR3 is CASAPNADYGYTF. Filled out from reference TRBV18 and TRBJ1-2, the complete variable domain reads NAGVMQNPRHLVRRRGQEARLRCSPMKGHSHVYWYRQLPEEGLKFMVYLQKENIIDESGMPKERFSAEFPKEGPSILRIQQVVRGDSAAYFCASAPNADYGYTFGSGTRLTVV.

This clone was counted a few times. CDR3 sequence reads: CAGGGGIEQFF. Partial CDR3 DNA: TGTGCGGGCGGGGGGGGTATTGAG. This chain uses TRBV2 with TRBJ2-1, with 9 bases fitting TRBD2. The read ends 3 residues before the CDR3 terminus; that terminus is restored from the germline J gene. CDR3 length: 11 residues. Germline V gene sequence: CDR1 SNHLY, CDR2 FYNNEI.

Many counts were recorded for this clone. The CDR3 end lies 3 residues beyond the end of the read and is filled in from the germline J gene. The chain is built from TRBV20-1 and TRBJ1-1, with a weak D call TRBD1 (5 bases). Trimming removed 6 bases from V and 3 bases from J, with 8 bases in between. CDR3 length: 11 residues. CDR1 DFQATT and CDR2 SNEGSKA come from the germline V gene (reference sequence). Here the CDR3 reads CSASRDTEAFF. CDR3 DNA (partial): TGCAGTGCGTCCAGGGACACTGAA.

This clone was seen more than once but under ten times. Read coverage stops 3 residues before the CDR3 terminus; the germline J gene supplies the remainder. The chain joins TRBV11-2 to TRBJ1-5; TRBD1 might be the D (6 bases). Germline CDR1 is SGHAT and CDR2 is FQNNGV. The V end lost 0 bases, the J end lost 6 bases, and 12 bases lay between the germline ends. This CDR3 spans 15 amino acids. CDR3 in amino acids: CASSLDWGGSQPQHF. The sequenced CDR3 bases are TGTGCCAGCAGCTTAGATTGGGGGGGCAGTCAGCCC.

This clone turned up a few times. Read coverage stops 3 residues before the CDR3 terminus; the germline J gene supplies the remainder. The chain has TRBV2 and TRBJ1-6; D not certain. V lost 4 bases, J lost 7 bases, and 11 bases lay in between. Germline CDR1 reads SNHLY; CDR2 reads FYNNEI. The CDR3 has 14 residues. CDR3 DNA, as far as it was read: TGTGCCAGCAGTGTGAGTGGTACAAATTCACCC. Amino acid sequence: CASSVSGTNSP. The complete CDR3 sequence is CASSVSGTNSPLHF.

This clone was picked up many times. The read terminates 3 residues ahead of where the CDR3 ends, so the germline J gene completes it. Within the sample, other DNA sequences also encode this same CDR3. The chain links TRBV5-1 to TRBJ2-7, with 9 bases matching TRBD1. This CDR3 spans 15 amino acids. The J segment lost 5 bases and the V segment lost 0 bases, leaving 6 bases of the junction unmatched. Per germline, CDR1 SGHRS and CDR2 YFSETQ. CDR3 bases read: TGCGCCAGCAGCTTGGAGGGACAGGGATCCGACGAG. As protein: CASSLEGQGSDE. The full CDR3 protein is CASSLEGQGSDEQYF.

This clone was recorded at least ten times. CDR3 DNA (partial): TGTGCCTGGAGTGCCGGGAGAGGGGGCAACAGAAACACC. Protein: CAWSAGRGGNRNT. From start to end, the CDR3 is CAWSAGRGGNRNTIYF. V usage is TRBV30 and J usage is TRBJ1-3; TRBD1 matches at 7 bases. The missing CDR3 end, 3 residues past where the read stops, is filled in from the germline J gene. Per the germline V gene, CDR1 is GTSNPN and CDR2 is SVGIG (reference sequence). This CDR3 has 16 residues. The J segment lost 5 bases and the V segment lost 1 base, leaving 11 bases of the junction unmatched.